This TCR beta chain was found in a study of blood T cell repertoires in COVID-19. Turning to the study itself: Two negative PCRs, clearance, or symptom resolution had been documented for recovered Cohort 3 donors. The United States, Italy and Spain provided the acute and convalescent COVID-19 samples.

Individuals drawn from approximately 26 US areas were roughly 18 to 95 years old. Categorization into cohorts depended on clinical history that participants reported. The CDR3 spans 14 residues. The germline V gene has CDR1 MDHEN and CDR2 SYDVKM. With 3 bases removed from V and 5 bases from J, the gap between germline ends came to 13 bases. Details on this clone: The same CDR3 arises from other DNA sequences in this sample as well.

TCRdb's table, derived via immunoSEQ multiplex PCR, lists solely in-frame clones and lacks some. Of approximately 240,000 clones in the sample, 70% to 90% were seen once. What was sequenced was PBMCs or T cells enriched from blood (not recorded which). The source of this sequence is a woman aged 45-59 years in a cohort exposed to, infected with or recovered from COVID-19 (not recorded which). The chain uses TRBV28 and TRBJ1-2, with D possibly matching TRBD1 (6 bases). The CDR3 spells CASSLPGQAYGYTF. The DNA of the CDR3 is TGTGCCAGCAGTTTGCCGGGACAAGCTTATGGCTACACCTTC.